The rows below give T cell receptor beta chains drawn from one sample of a study of control samples from healthy donors and cancer patients. Sequencing used immunoSEQ multiplex PCR; TCRdb keeps in-frame clones, though not all of them. This table holds about 150,000 clones, about 94% found once. The material sequenced was blood. Receptor source: a man aged 35 to 55 in good health. Both conserved end residues are trimmed from each CDR3.

12	TRBV11-2	TRBJ2-7	ASSYDRGLYEQY
12	TRBV24-1	TRBJ2-3	ATSVGGAPDTQY
10	TRBV5-1	TRBJ1-1	ASSLEGGEAF
10	TRBV7-9	TRBJ1-1	ASGEANTEAF
11	TRBV6-5	TRBJ1-5	ATHTDSNQPQH
10	TRBV25-1	TRBJ1-4	ASSEDRGKLF
11	TRBV30	TRBJ2-3	AWSARDTDTQY
13	TRBV6-5	TRBJ1-2	ASRGPVGVNYGYT
13	TRBV6-1	TRBJ1-6	ASSEANPGVSPLH
13	TRBV4-1	TRBJ2-7	ASSQVTGQPGEQY
12	TRBV14	TRBJ2-7	ASSQGTANYEQY
12	TRBV6-5	TRBJ1-1	ASNTRTGYTEAF
17	TRBV12-1	TRBJ1-1	ASSHPLVPLGAGNTEAF
11	TRBV30	TRBJ1-3	AWSVGVGDTIY
12	TRBV6-5	TRBJ1-6	ASRLTPDNSPLH
13	TRBV4-3	TRBJ2-7	ASSHSMVAPYEQY
11	TRBV29-1	TRBJ2-2	SASSGWAGELF
13	TRBV2	TRBJ2-7	ASSEAGTGGWEQY
16	TRBV19	TRBJ1-5	ASSTQGGIVGNGQPQH
13	TRBV4-3	TRBJ1-2	ASSQGITGLYGYT
11	TRBV18	TRBJ2-5	ASSVTSVETQY
11	TRBV28	TRBJ1-2	ASSYGTGYGYT
11	TRBV10-2	TRBJ1-1	ASSESRNGEAF
11	TRBV19	TRBJ1-1	ASSPQGNTEAF
12	TRBV4-1	TRBJ1-1	ASSPGPKGTEAF
13	TRBV7-6	TRBJ1-3	ASSPLQSSGNTIY
11	TRBV3-1/TRBV3-2	TRBJ1-2	ASSQVGMHGYT
12	TRBV18	TRBJ2-7	ASSPGQGPYEQY
13	TRBV30	TRBJ2-3	AWSKGLARTDTQY
12	TRBV5-1	TRBJ2-3	ASSLVVGTDTQY
15	TRBV5-4	TRBJ2-3	ASSSRGLAPSTDTQY
14	TRBV28	TRBJ1-4	ASSSRQGTTNEKLF